This TCR beta chain was recovered during a study of T cells expressing NK-cell markers. General study results and limits: Among several donors, these clonotypes also ranked first in the CD3+CD56-NKG2C+ fraction.

TCRdb reanalyzed the 5' RACE reads and collapses them to one entry per CDR3 protein, without DNA. Reported are 400,000 to 550,000 distinct CDR3 sequences; the ten largest clones contain roughly 8%. The CDR3 spans 12 residues. Germline V gives CDR1 SQVTM, CDR2 ANQGSEA. Concerning this clonotype: The antigen is not known.

The chain couples TRBV29-1 to TRBJ2-5; absent DNA, TCRdb's TRBD2 call cannot be checked. The source is a woman aged 18 to 75 in good health. Sequences were obtained from blood T cells: a sorted CD56 or NKG2C T cell subset, CD4+ or CD8+ T cells, or bulk PBMC T cells (not recorded which). CDR3 residues: CSVDDPRETQYF.